This T cell receptor beta chain was obtained from a study of Tregs in tolerant kidney transplant recipients. Study observations and caveats: Activated donor B cell expansion appeared to reveal the most relevant donor-specific TCRbeta repertoire. Biological reproducibility was not directly addressed, but technical replication error appeared minimal. Antigen-driven expansion was suggested because donor-specific Tregs expanded more than all Tregs in tolerant patients.

This clone was counted between two and nine times. Its specificity is unknown. J lost 3 bases, V lost 4 bases, and 9 bases had no gene match. CDR3 size: 15 residues. From germline, CDR1 is LGHNA and CDR2 YSLEER. TCRdb's copy holds only in-frame clones and misses some; the assay was immunoSEQ multiplex PCR. The repertoire holds 15,000 to 19,000 clones, with around 53% as singletons. CFSE-labeled recipient PBMCs were cultured less than 7 days with irradiated graft donor PBMCs, then FACS-sorted. The chain carries TRBV4-3 and TRBJ2-7; 7 bases fit TRBD2. The source was CD4+ T cells from blood cultured with allogeneic cells, collected before the transplant. The source of this sequence is a human patient who received a combined kidney and bone marrow transplant. The CDR3 coding sequence is TGCGCCAGCAGCCCCCAGTTGGGGGGGGTCTACGAGCAGTACTTC. Translating it yields CASSPQLGGVYEQYF.